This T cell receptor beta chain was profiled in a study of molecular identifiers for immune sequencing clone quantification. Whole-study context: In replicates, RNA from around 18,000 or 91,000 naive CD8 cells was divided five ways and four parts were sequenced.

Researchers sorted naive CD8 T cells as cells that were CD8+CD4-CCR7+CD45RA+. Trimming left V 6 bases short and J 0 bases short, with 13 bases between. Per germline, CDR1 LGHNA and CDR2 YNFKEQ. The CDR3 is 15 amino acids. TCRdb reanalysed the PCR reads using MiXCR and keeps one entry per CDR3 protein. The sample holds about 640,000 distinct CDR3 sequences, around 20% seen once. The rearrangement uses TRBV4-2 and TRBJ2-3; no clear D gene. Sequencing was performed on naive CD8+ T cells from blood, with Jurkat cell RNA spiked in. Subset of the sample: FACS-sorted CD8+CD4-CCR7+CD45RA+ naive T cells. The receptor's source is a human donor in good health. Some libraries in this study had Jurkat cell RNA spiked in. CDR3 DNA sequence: TGTGCCAGCAGACACGGCTTTTTTAGCACAGATACGCAGTATTTT. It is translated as CASRHGFFSTDTQYF.